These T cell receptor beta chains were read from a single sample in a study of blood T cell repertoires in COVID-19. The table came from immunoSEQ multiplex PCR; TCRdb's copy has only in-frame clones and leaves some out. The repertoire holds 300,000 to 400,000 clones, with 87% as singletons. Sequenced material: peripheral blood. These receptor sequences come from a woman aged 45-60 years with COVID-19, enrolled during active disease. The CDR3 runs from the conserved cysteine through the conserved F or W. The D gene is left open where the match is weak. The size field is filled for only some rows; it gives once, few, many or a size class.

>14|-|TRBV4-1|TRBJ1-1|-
CASSQVPKNTEAFF
TGCGCCAGCAGCCAGGTCCCTAAGAACACTGAAGCTTTCTTT
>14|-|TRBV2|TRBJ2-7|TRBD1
CASRLTGVDHEQYF
TGTGCCAGCAGATTGACAGGGGTAGACCACGAGCAGTACTTC
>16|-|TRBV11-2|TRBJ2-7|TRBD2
CASATGLAGGHAEQYF
TGTGCCAGCGCAACAGGACTAGCGGGAGGGCATGCCGAGCAGTACTTC
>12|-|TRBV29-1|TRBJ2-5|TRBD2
CSVVAGVETQYF
TGCAGCGTGGTGGCGGGGGTCGAGACCCAGTACTTC
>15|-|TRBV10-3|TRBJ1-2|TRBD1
CAISELGQGAYGYTF
TGTGCCATCAGTGAGCTAGGACAGGGGGCCTACGGCTACACCTTC
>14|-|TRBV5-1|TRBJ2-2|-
CASSLESSIGELFF
TGCGCCAGCAGCTTGGAGTCGTCTATCGGGGAGCTGTTTTTT
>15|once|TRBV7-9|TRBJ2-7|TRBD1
CASSLAGTGSYEQYF
TGTGCCAGCAGCTTAGCCGGGACAGGGAGCTACGAGCAGTACTTC
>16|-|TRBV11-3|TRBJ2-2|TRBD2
CASSLGLALNTGELFF
TGTGCCAGCAGCCTGGGACTAGCGTTGAACACCGGGGAGCTGTTTTTT
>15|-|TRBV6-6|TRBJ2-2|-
CASSSLDHLAGELFF
TGTGCCAGCAGTTCACTAGACCACCTCGCCGGGGAGCTGTTTTTT
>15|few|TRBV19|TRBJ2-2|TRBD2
CASKLAGRLIGELFF
TGTGCCAGTAAACTAGCGGGAAGGTTAATCGGGGAGCTGTTTTTT
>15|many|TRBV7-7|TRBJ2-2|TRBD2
CASGDPSGSGGELFF
TGTGCTAGCGGGGACCCTAGCGGGAGTGGCGGGGAGCTGTTTTTT
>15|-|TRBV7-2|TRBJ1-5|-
CASSLDLDSNQPQHF
TGTGCCAGCAGCTTAGATTTAGATAGCAATCAGCCCCAGCATTTT
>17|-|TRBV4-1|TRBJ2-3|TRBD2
CASSQQLAGVHTDTQYF
TGCGCCAGCAGCCAACAACTAGCGGGGGTTCACACAGATACGCAGTATTTT
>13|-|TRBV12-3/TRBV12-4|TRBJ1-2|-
CASSPQGSYGYTF
TGTGCCAGCAGTCCACAGGGAAGCTATGGCTACACCTTC
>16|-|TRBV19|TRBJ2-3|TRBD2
CASSIGTSGSTDTQYF
TGTGCCAGTAGTATAGGGACTAGCGGGTCCACAGATACGCAGTATTTT
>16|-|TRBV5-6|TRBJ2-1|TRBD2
CASSLVWREGYNEQFF
TGTGCCAGCAGCTTGGTATGGCGGGAGGGATACAATGAGCAGTTCTTC
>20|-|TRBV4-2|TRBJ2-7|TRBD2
CASSQVAPGGLAGTSYEQYF
TGTGCCAGCAGCCAAGTTGCCCCGGGGGGTCTAGCGGGGACGTCCTACGAGCAGTACTTC
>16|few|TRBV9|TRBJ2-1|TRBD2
CASSPQTSGNYNEQFF
TGTGCCAGCAGCCCCCAGACTAGCGGGAACTACAATGAGCAGTTCTTC
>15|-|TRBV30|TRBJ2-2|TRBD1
CAWIPGQGLTGELFF
TGTGCCTGGATACCGGGACAGGGTCTTACCGGGGAGCTGTTTTTT
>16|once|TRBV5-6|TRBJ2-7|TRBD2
CASSLWGRGGAYEQYF
TGTGCCAGCAGCTTGTGGGGCCGGGGGGGCGCGTACGAGCAGTACTTC
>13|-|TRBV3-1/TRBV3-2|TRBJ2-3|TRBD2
CASSQTGGDTQYF
TGTGCCAGCAGCCAGACGGGGGGTGATACGCAGTATTTT
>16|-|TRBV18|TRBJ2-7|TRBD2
CASSLHKREGPYEQYF
TGTGCCAGCTCACTCCACAAGCGGGAGGGCCCCTACGAGCAGTACTTC
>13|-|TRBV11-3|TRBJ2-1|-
CASSPRPRGEQFF
TGTGCCAGCAGCCCCCGGCCCAGAGGTGAGCAGTTCTTC
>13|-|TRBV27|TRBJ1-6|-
CASSSVQYSPLHF
TGTGCCAGCAGTTCCGTACAGTATTCACCCCTCCACTTT
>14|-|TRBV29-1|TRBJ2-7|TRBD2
CSVGGLAGNYEQYF
TGCAGCGTGGGGGGACTAGCGGGAAACTACGAGCAGTACTTC
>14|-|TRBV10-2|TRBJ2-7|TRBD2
CASITSGSSYEQYF
TGCGCCAGCATAACTAGCGGAAGCTCCTACGAGCAGTACTTC
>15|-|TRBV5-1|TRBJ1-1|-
CASSRTKTGYDEAFF
TGCGCCAGCAGCCGAACGAAGACAGGTTATGACGAAGCTTTCTTT
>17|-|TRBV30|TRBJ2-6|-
CAWSGRTQGSGANVLTF
TGTGCCTGGAGTGGTAGAACACAGGGCTCTGGGGCCAACGTCCTGACTTTC
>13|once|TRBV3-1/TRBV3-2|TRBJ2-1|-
CASGGVQRGEQFF
TGTGCCAGCGGTGGGGTCCAGCGAGGGGAGCAGTTCTTC
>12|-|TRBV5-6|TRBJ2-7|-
CASSLGEDEQYF
TGTGCCAGCAGCTTGGGCGAGGACGAGCAGTACTTC
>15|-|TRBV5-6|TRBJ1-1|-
CASSPQQGPRTEAFF
TGTGCCAGCAGCCCTCAACAGGGACCTCGCACTGAAGCTTTCTTT
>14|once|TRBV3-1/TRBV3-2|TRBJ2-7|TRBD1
CASSQRQGTYEQYF
TGTGCCAGCAGCCAGAGACAGGGAACCTACGAGCAGTACTTC
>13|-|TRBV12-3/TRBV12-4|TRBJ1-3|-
CASSGSSGNTIYF
TGTGCCAGCAGTGGCAGCTCTGGAAACACCATATATTTT
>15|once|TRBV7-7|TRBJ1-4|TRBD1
CASSLEQGANEKLFF
TGTGCCAGCAGCTTAGAACAGGGGGCTAATGAAAAACTGTTTTTT
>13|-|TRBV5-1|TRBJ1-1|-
CASSPQIETEAFF
TGCGCCAGCAGCCCGCAGATTGAAACTGAAGCTTTCTTT